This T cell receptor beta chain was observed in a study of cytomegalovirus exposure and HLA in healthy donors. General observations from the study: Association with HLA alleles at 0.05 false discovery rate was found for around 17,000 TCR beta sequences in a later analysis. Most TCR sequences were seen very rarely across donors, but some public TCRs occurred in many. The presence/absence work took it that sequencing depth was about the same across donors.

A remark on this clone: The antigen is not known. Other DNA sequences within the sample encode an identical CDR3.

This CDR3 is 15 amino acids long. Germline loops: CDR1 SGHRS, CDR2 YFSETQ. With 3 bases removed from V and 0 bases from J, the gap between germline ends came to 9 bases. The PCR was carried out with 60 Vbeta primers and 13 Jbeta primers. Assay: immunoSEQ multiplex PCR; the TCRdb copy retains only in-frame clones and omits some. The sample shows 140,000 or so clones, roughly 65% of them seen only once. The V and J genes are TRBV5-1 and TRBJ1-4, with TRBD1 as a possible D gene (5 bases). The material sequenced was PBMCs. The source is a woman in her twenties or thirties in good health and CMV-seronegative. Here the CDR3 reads CASSSTGATNEKLFF. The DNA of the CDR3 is TGCGCCAGCAGCTCCACAGGCGCAACTAATGAAAAACTGTTTTTT.